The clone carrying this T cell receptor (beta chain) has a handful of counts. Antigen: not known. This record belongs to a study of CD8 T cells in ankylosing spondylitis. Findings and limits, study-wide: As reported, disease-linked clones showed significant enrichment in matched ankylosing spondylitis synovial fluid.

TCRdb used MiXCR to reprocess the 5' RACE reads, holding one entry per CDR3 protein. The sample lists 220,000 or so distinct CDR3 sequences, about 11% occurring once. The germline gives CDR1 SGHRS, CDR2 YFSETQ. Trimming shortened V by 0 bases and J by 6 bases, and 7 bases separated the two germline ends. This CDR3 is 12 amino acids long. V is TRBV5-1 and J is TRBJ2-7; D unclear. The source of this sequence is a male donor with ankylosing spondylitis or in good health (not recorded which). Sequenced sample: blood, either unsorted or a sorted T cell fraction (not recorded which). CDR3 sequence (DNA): TGCGCCAGCAGCTTGGGGGGTTCCGAGCAGTACTTC. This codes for CASSLGGSEQYF.